Following are 27 T cell receptor beta chains from one sample sequenced in a study of OX40 agonist ivuxolimab in advanced cancers. Sequencing used immunoSEQ multiplex PCR; TCRdb keeps in-frame clones, though not all of them. Of around 74,000 clones listed, 85% to 95% are singletons. The material sequenced was CD4+ or CD8+ T cells sorted from blood, taken in a trial of the OX40 agonist ivuxolimab. These receptors originate from an adult with an advanced solid tumor such as melanoma, head and neck, liver or kidney cancer.

The V call is TRBV5-4, the J call TRBJ1-3; D gene ambiguous. This CDR3 is built from 11 residues. Per germline, CDR1 SGHNT and CDR2 YYREEE (reference sequence). Trimming left V 5 bases short and J 4 bases short, with 4 bases between. Here the CDR3 reads CASRNGNTIYF. Written as DNA, the CDR3 is TGTGCCAGCAGGAACGGAAACACCATATATTTT.

The gene calls are TRBV6-1 and TRBJ1-1, with a tentative D call TRBD1 (6 bases). Germline CDR1 MNHNS, CDR2 SASEGT. The CDR3 is 13 amino acids. Trimming removed 5 bases from V and 7 bases from J, with 14 bases in between. CDR3 sequence reads: CASSTGIFREAFF. CDR3 bases: TGTGCCAGCAGTACAGGGATCTTTCGTGAAGCTTTCTTT.

The chain recombines TRBV27 with TRBJ1-6, with D possibly TRBD1 on 6 matching bases. The germline V gene has CDR1 MNHEY and CDR2 SMNVEV (reference sequence). The V end was cut by 5 bases, the J end by 8 bases, with 19 bases between. This CDR3 contains 16 residues. The CDR3 spells CASSTGSRGSHSPLHF. Here the CDR3 DNA reads TGTGCCAGCAGTACGGGAAGCAGGGGTAGCCATTCACCCCTCCACTTT.

CDR3 coding DNA: TGTGCCAGCAGCCCATGGACAGGGATCGAGCAGTACTTC. It yields the protein CASSPWTGIEQYF. The chain combines TRBV5-6 with TRBJ2-7; 8 nucleotides agree with TRBD1. Germline V gene data show CDR1 as SGHDT and CDR2 as YYEEEE. After removal of 4 bases from V and 6 bases from J, the junction contained 6 bases not matched to a gene. The CDR3 runs 13 residues.

The V and J genes are TRBV4-1 and TRBJ2-1; no reliable D call. V lost 5 bases and J lost 8, with 10 bases in between. The CDR3 is made up of 12 amino acids. The germline gives CDR1 MGHRA, CDR2 YSYEKL. CDR3 amino acids: CASSLDVDEQFF. The CDR3 region has the DNA TGCGCCAGCAGCTTAGATGTCGATGAGCAGTTCTTC.

The J gene is TRBJ1-2, the V gene TRBV18; D call uncertain. The CDR3 runs 16 residues. The V and J ends lost 3 bases and 0 bases respectively, with 14 bases between them. CDR1 is KGHSH and CDR2 is LQKENI in the germline V gene. The CDR3 region has the DNA TGTGCCAGCTCACCGCTTGGAAGCTTAACTAACTATGGCTACACCTTC. Amino acids: CASSPLGSLTNYGYTF.

The V and J genes are TRBV27 and TRBJ2-7, with no clear D. CDR1 and CDR2 (germline): MNHEY, SMNVEV (reference sequence). CDR3 length: 13 amino acids. Trimming cost V 3 bases and J 2 bases, with 8 bases left between them. The CDR3 coding sequence is TGTGCCAGCAGTTTTCAGGCCACCTACGAGCAGTACTTC. It is translated as CASSFQATYEQYF.

The chain joins TRBV11-2 to TRBJ1-1, with TRBD1 matching over 7 bases. V was pared by 1 base and J by 3 bases, with 2 bases of the junction left unmatched. Germline V gene data show CDR1 as SGHAT and CDR2 as FQNNGV. CDR3 size: 14 residues. The CDR3 DNA sequence: TGTGCCAGCAGCTTAGGCAGGGGGGACACTGAAGCTTTCTTT. It translates to CASSLGRGDTEAFF. Filled out from reference TRBV11-2 and TRBJ1-1, the complete variable domain reads EAGVAQSPRYKIIEKRQSVAFWCNPISGHATLYWYQQILGQGPKLLIQFQNNGVVDDSQLPKDRFSAERLKGVDSTLKIQPAKLEDSAVYLCASSLGRGDTEAFFGQGTRLTVV.

The chain couples TRBV10-2 to TRBJ2-2; D might be TRBD1 or TRBD2, each matching 6 bases. The germline V gene has CDR1 WSHSY and CDR2 SAAADI. With 4 bases removed from V and 10 bases from J, the gap between germline ends came to 16 bases. The CDR3 totals 14 residues. This CDR3 is CASSGVGGSLELFF. The CDR3 coding sequence is TGCGCCAGCAGTGGAGTAGGGGGGTCTTTGGAGCTGTTTTTT.

The gene calls are TRBV7-9 and TRBJ2-7; D unresolved. The CDR3 totals 12 residues. The ends were cut back, 5 bases at V and 6 bases at J, with 11 bases in the middle. Germline values: CDR1 SEHNR, CDR2 FQNEAQ (reference sequence). The CDR3 region has the DNA TGTGCCAGCAGCATCAGGTTCCCCGAGCAGTACTTC. It specifies CASSIRFPEQYF.

The rearrangement uses TRBV6-5 and TRBJ2-5; TRBD1 might be the D (6 bases). CDR1 is MNHEY, CDR2 SVGAGI, per germline. This CDR3 is 13 amino acids long. The ends were cut back, 5 bases at V and 5 bases at J, with 12 bases in the middle. In nucleotides, the CDR3 is TGTGCCAGCAGTCCGGGACACGGGGAGACCCAGTACTTC. This encodes CASSPGHGETQYF.

This clone was detected only once. The genes are TRBV7-9 and TRBJ2-1; no clear D. The germline V gene has CDR1 SEHNR and CDR2 FQNEAQ (reference sequence). Trimming pared 4 bases from V and 4 bases from J, leaving 14 bases between. The CDR3 runs to 15 residues. The CDR3 sequence is CASSSTGRQYNEQFF. The CDR3 region has the DNA TGTGCCAGCAGCTCGACTGGACGGCAATACAATGAGCAGTTCTTC.

The rearrangement links TRBV6-5 to TRBJ2-3; possibly TRBD1 for D (6 bases). V lost 2 bases to trimming and J lost 4 bases, with 10 bases between them. The CDR3 extends over 14 amino acids. Germline lookup yields CDR1 MNHEY and CDR2 SVGAGI. Written as DNA, the CDR3 is TGTGCCAGCAGTTACGGGGGCCAGGCAGATACGCAGTATTTT. This gives the protein CASSYGGQADTQYF.

V is TRBV4-3 and J is TRBJ1-3, with unresolved D. The CDR3 spans 15 residues. V was clipped by 0 bases and J by 0 bases, with 6 bases between them. Germline assignment: CDR1 LGHNA and CDR2 YSLEER. CDR3 sequence reads: CASSQDARSGNTIYF. As DNA, the CDR3 is TGCGCCAGCAGCCAAGATGCTCGCTCTGGAAACACCATATATTTT.

Only one count was recorded for this clone. The chain is built from TRBV4-1 and TRBJ1-4; D is undetermined. Trimming removed 2 bases from V and 5 bases from J, with 6 bases in between. The CDR3 contains 13 residues. From germline, CDR1 is MGHRA and CDR2 YSYEKL. CDR3 region: CASSQHSNEKLFF. In DNA, the CDR3 is TGCGCCAGCAGCCAACACAGCAATGAAAAACTGTTTTTT.

J is TRBJ1-3 and V is TRBV6-4; 9 bases agree with TRBD1. J lost 1 base, V lost 8 bases, and 18 bases had no gene match. The germline CDR1 and CDR2 sequences are MRHNA and SNTAGT. CDR3 length: 19 residues. CDR3 sequence reads: CASSERTGAMRESGNTIYF. The CDR3, as DNA: TGTGCCAGCTCAGAACGGACAGGGGCGATGAGGGAGTCTGGAAACACCATATATTTT.

This chain uses TRBV9 with TRBJ2-1; no reliable D call. Between the trimmed V and J ends, which lost 1 base and 8 bases, there was a span of 10 bases. Germline CDR1 is SGDLS and CDR2 is YYNGEE. The CDR3 extends over 13 amino acids. This CDR3 is CASSVLLYDEQFF. The CDR3 DNA reads as TGTGCCAGCAGCGTATTATTGTACGATGAGCAGTTCTTC.

The chain links TRBV9 to TRBJ2-1; 11 bases agree with TRBD2. Germline V gives CDR1 SGDLS, CDR2 YYNGEE. J lost 4 bases, V lost 4 bases, and 7 bases had no gene match. The CDR3 is 16 residues long. CDR3 in amino acids: CASSRGTSGGYNEQFF. The CDR3 bases are TGTGCCAGCAGCCGGGGAACTAGCGGGGGATACAATGAGCAGTTCTTC. Combining the CDR3 with reference TRBV9 and TRBJ2-1 gives the whole variable domain DSGVTQTPKHLITATGQRVTLRCSPRSGDLSVYWYQQSLDQGLQFLIQYYNGEERAKGNILERFSAQQFPDLHSELNLSSLELGDSALYFCASSRGTSGGYNEQFFGPGTRLTVL.

The chain has TRBV27 and TRBJ1-4, with D hard to call. CDR3 size: 15 residues. The germline gives CDR1 MNHEY, CDR2 SMNVEV (reference sequence). V lost 6 bases, J lost 3 bases, and 14 bases lay in between. CDR3 protein: CASRAKHLSNEKLFF. The CDR3 DNA reads TGTGCCAGCAGAGCCAAACACTTATCTAATGAAAAACTGTTTTTT.

The rearrangement links TRBV10-1 to TRBJ2-7; either TRBD1 or TRBD2 may supply D (5 bases each). Germline CDR1 and CDR2: WNHNN and SYGVQD (reference sequence). Trimming pared 0 bases from V and 5 bases from J, leaving 14 bases between. The length of the CDR3 is 15 residues. The CDR3 region has the DNA TGCGCCAGCAGTGAGTCGGGGGACGGTGGGGACGAGCAGTACTTC. Translation gives CASSESGDGGDEQYF.

V is TRBV5-1 and J is TRBJ2-2; TRBD1 agrees at 9 bases. V trimming: 1 base; J trimming: 6 bases; junction bases outside the gene matches: 7. This CDR3 has 16 residues. The germline gives CDR1 SGHRS, CDR2 YFSETQ. CDR3 loop: CASSLIGQGKAGELFF. DNA for the CDR3: TGCGCCAGCAGCTTGATAGGACAGGGGAAAGCCGGGGAGCTGTTTTTT.

The CDR3 DNA reads TGTGCCAGCAGTACTTCATACGAGCAGTACTTC. Encoded protein: CASSTSYEQYF. The V call is TRBV6-5, the J call TRBJ2-7; no reliable D call. Trimming stripped 5 bases from V and 4 bases from J, with 6 bases between. CDR1 and CDR2 (germline): MNHEY, SVGAGI. This CDR3 comprises 11 residues.

CDR3 DNA sequence: TGTGCCAGCAGCTCCTCAGTGATCCAGGAGTCGCTCCGAACAGATACGCAGTATTTT. Its translation: CASSSSVIQESLRTDTQYF. The chain couples TRBV7-9 to TRBJ2-3; D is unclear. CDR3 size: 19 residues. Germline CDR1 is SEHNR and CDR2 is FQNEAQ (reference sequence). V shed 4 bases and J shed 3 bases, with 26 bases lying between them.

The rearrangement joins TRBV5-1 to TRBJ2-1; no definite D call. V was shortened by 0 bases and J by 4 bases, with 8 bases between the two germline ends. Per the germline V gene, CDR1 is SGHRS and CDR2 is YFSETQ. The CDR3 runs 14 residues. CDR3 coding DNA: TGCGCCAGCAGCTTGGGATCCGGGTACAATGAGCAGTTCTTC. Amino acid sequence: CASSLGSGYNEQFF.

The V and J genes are TRBV10-1 and TRBJ1-2; a weak D match, TRBD1 (6 bases). The CDR3 extends over 13 amino acids. The germline V and J ends were trimmed by 0 bases and 8 bases, with 10 bases remaining between them. CDR1 and CDR2 (germline): WNHNN, SYGVQD (reference sequence). CDR3 residues: CASSESDSRGYTF. CDR3 nucleotide sequence: TGCGCCAGCAGTGAGTCGGACAGTCGCGGCTACACCTTC.

The rearrangement uses TRBV29-1 and TRBJ2-7, with a weak D call TRBD1 (5 bases). The length of the CDR3 is 14 residues. With 3 bases removed from V and 0 bases from J, the gap between germline ends came to 12 bases. The germline V gene encodes CDR1 SQVTM and CDR2 ANQGSEA. CDR3: CSVEVGQGSYEQYF. Here the CDR3 DNA reads TGCAGCGTTGAGGTGGGGCAGGGCTCCTACGAGCAGTACTTC.

The V and J genes are TRBV5-5 and TRBJ2-2; D unresolved. V was shortened by 2 bases and J by 5 bases, with 13 bases between the two germline ends. Germline lookup yields CDR1 SGHKS and CDR2 YYEKEE (reference sequence). There are 15 residues in the CDR3. CDR3 DNA sequence: TGTGCCAGCAGCTTTTGGGTAGATTGGACCGGGGAGCTGTTTTTT. This gives the protein CASSFWVDWTGELFF. The full variable domain, completed using reference TRBV5-5 and TRBJ2-2, is DAGVTQSPTHLIKTRGQQVTLRCSPISGHKSVSWYQQVLGQGPQFIFQYYEKEERGRGNFPDRFSARQFPNYSSELNVNALLLGDSALYLCASSFWVDWTGELFFGEGSRLTVL.